This T cell receptor beta chain was identified during a study of control samples from healthy donors and cancer patients. CDR1 is GTSNPN, CDR2 SVGIG, per germline (reference sequence). Trimming took off 0 bases at V and 1 base at J, with 6 bases between the two ends. The CDR3 covers 13 residues. Measured with immunoSEQ multiplex PCR; TCRdb has only the in-frame clones, and not every one. The table shows 130,000 to 150,000 clones, with around 94% occurring only once. Comments on this clone: This same CDR3 is encoded by further DNA sequences in the sample.

This chain connects TRBV30 to TRBJ1-1, with D perhaps matching TRBD1 (6 bases). The sequencing input was PBMCs. The sequence was obtained from a man aged 55-75 years with colorectal cancer. CDR3 nucleotides: TGTGCCTGGAGTGTAGGGGGGAACACTGAAGCTTTCTTT. This translates into CAWSVGGNTEAFF.